What follows is one T cell receptor (beta chain) and its context. These data are taken from a study of blood T cell repertoires in COVID-19. Participant ages covered roughly 18 to 89 years across 20 to 25 US areas. Profiling relied on immunoSEQ multiplex PCR, and the TCRdb table lists in-frame clones only, not all of them. Of over 250,000 clones in the sample, about 86% were seen once. The CDR3 has 19 amino acids. Germline lookup yields CDR1 KGHSH and CDR2 LQKENI. V dropped 1 base and J dropped 1 base, with 20 bases sitting between them. This sequence joins TRBV18 and TRBJ1-3; tentative D call: TRBD1 (5 bases). This receptor was obtained from a man aged 25-45 years with acute COVID-19. Sequenced material: PBMCs or T cells enriched from blood (not recorded which). The DNA of the CDR3 is TGTGCCAGCTCACCACTAAGGGGCAGACCTAATGATTCTGGAAACACCATATATTTT. It specifies CASSPLRGRPNDSGNTIYF.